These 8 T cell receptor beta chains were sequenced from one sample in a study of T cell responses to AZD1222 COVID-19 vaccine. Repertoires were generated with immunoSEQ multiplex PCR, while TCRdb's copy carries only in-frame clones and drops some. The profile shows fewer than 55,000 clones, 90% of them singletons. Sequencing used peripheral blood, obtained 28 days after the second AZD1222 dose. These receptors were collected from an adult who received the AZD1222 COVID-19 vaccine.

This clone showed up just a few times. The chain links TRBV5-1 to TRBJ1-4, with 7 bases lining up with TRBD1. The CDR3 consists of 15 residues. The ends lost 5 bases at V and 2 bases at J; junction bases unmatched: 6. The germline V gene has CDR1 SGHRS and CDR2 YFSETQ. This CDR3 is CASRREGQTNEKLFF. CDR3 nucleotide sequence: TGCGCCAGCAGAAGAGAGGGACAGACTAATGAAAAACTGTTTTTT.

This clone was seen just once. Here the CDR3 DNA reads TGTGCCAGCAGTTACCCCCCTGGTAGCGGAACTCACTACGAGCAGTACTTC. This sequence encodes CASSYPPGSGTHYEQYF. The rearrangement joins TRBV6-2 or TRBV6-3 to TRBJ2-7, with D possibly TRBD2 on 6 matching bases. V lost 2 bases, J lost 3 bases, and 20 bases lay in between. Germline values: CDR1 MNHEY, CDR2 SVGEGT. The CDR3 has 17 residues.

The V call is TRBV5-3, the J call TRBJ1-4; D is undetermined. TRBV5-3 is labeled an ORF, and its function is uncertain. The germline V and J ends were trimmed by 3 bases and 8 bases, with 8 bases remaining between them. The CDR3 loop spans 12 amino acids. Here the CDR3 reads CARSSRGEKLFF. The CDR3 DNA sequence: TGTGCCAGAAGCTCCAGAGGAGAAAAACTGTTTTTT.

CDR3 region: CASSVVGDNSPLHF. The CDR3 DNA reads TGTGCCAGCAGCGTAGTAGGAGATAATTCACCCCTCCACTTT. The chain links TRBV9 to TRBJ1-6; D uncertain. Germline V CDR1 and CDR2: SGDLS, YYNGEE. The CDR3 contains 14 residues. V shed 0 bases and J shed 5 bases, with 6 bases lying between them.

The rearrangement uses TRBV16 and TRBJ2-2; the D gene is possibly TRBD2 (6 bases). Germline V gene lookup returns CDR1 KGHSY and CDR2 FQNENV. The CDR3 has 16 residues. V lost 0 bases and J lost 4, with 12 bases in between. The CDR3 DNA follows: TGTGCCAGCAGCCAATCGCGCGGGGCGACCACCGGGGAGCTGTTTTTT. It yields the protein CASSQSRGATTGELFF.

The V gene is TRBV5-4, the J gene TRBJ1-1; D is undetermined. CDR1 and CDR2 from the germline V gene are SGHNT and YYREEE (reference sequence). The CDR3 length is 13 residues. The ends were cut back, 4 bases at V and 6 bases at J, with 13 bases in the middle. CDR3 residues: CASSQPPGAEAFF. The CDR3 DNA follows: TGTGCCAGCAGCCAACCGCCGGGAGCTGAAGCTTTCTTT.

This chain uses TRBV12-3 or TRBV12-4 with TRBJ1-1; no clear D. Trimming stripped 6 bases from V and 4 bases from J, with 9 bases between. This CDR3 has 12 amino acids. The CDR3 protein is CASSLVITEAFF. CDR3 bases: TGTGCCAGCAGCCTCGTGATCACTGAAGCTTTCTTT.

The chain couples TRBV5-1 to TRBJ2-7; 8 bases agree with TRBD1. Germline assignment: CDR1 SGHRS and CDR2 YFSETQ. The trim removed 3 bases at V and 1 base at J, leaving 3 bases unmatched. The CDR3 contains 14 residues. In DNA form, the CDR3 reads TGCGCCAGCAGCTACCGGGACAGGTCCTACGAGCAGTACTTC. Protein sequence: CASSYRDRSYEQYF.